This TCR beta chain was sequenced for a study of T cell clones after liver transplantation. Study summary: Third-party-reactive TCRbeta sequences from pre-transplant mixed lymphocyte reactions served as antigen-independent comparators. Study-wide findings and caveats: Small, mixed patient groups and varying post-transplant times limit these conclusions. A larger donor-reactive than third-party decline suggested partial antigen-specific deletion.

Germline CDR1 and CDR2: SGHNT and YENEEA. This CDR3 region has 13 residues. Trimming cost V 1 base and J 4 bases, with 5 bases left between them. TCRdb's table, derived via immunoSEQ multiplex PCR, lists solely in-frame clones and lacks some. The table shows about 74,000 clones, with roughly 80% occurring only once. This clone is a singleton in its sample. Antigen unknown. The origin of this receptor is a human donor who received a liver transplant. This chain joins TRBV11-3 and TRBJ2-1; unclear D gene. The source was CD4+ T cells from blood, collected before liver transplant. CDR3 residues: CASSLGGYNEQFF. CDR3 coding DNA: TGTGCCAGCAGCTTAGGCGGTTACAATGAGCAGTTCTTC. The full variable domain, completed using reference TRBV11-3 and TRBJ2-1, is EAGVVQSPRYKIIEKKQPVAFWCNPISGHNTLYWYLQNLGQGPELLIRYENEEAVDDSQLPKDRFSAERLKGVDSTLKIQPAELGDSAVYLCASSLGGYNEQFFGPGTRLTVL.